This T cell receptor (beta chain) emerged from a study of blood T cells in healthy people across ages. Germline V gene lookup returns CDR1 MGHDK and CDR2 SYGVNS. The junction had 16 bases not matched to a gene; V was cut back by 4 bases and J by 8 bases. The CDR3 loop spans 17 amino acids. For the second PCR, which ran for roughly 7 to 11 cycles, a sample-barcoded 5' primer and a J-beta primer mix were used. Any given sample supplied a minimum of 2.5 million CDR3-containing paired-end reads. TCRdb analysed the 5' RACE reads with MiXCR anew, one entry per CDR3 protein. Of 750,000 to 950,000 distinct CDR3 sequences listed, 25% to 35% are singletons. The sample was also reused in another study, on T cells of mothers and their children.

Sequencing input: blood. This rearrangement joins TRBV25-1 to TRBJ1-2, with 10 positions matching TRBD1. The receptor was isolated from a woman in her thirties or forties in good health. The CDR3 sequence is CASSATGTGEKVRGYTF. CDR3 nucleotides: TGTGCCAGCAGTGCTACCGGGACAGGGGAAAAAGTGAGAGGCTACACCTTC.